The sequence of this T cell receptor (beta chain) was determined in a study of T cells in Graves' hyperthyroidism and ophthalmopathy. Study results and limitations: Ophthalmopathy was model-predicted a median about 7.1 months pre-onset.

This CDR3 contains 15 residues. Trimming stripped 3 bases from V and 2 bases from J, with 11 bases between. This clonotype was counted ten times or more. Its antigen is undetermined. Regions amplified from RNA transcripts were the TCR beta CDR3 regions. The HTBI primer set was used in a first-round RT-PCR of the TCR CDR3. Each CDR3 protein is one row after TCRdb ran MiXCR on the multiplex PCR reads. The data hold a few hundred thousand distinct CDR3 sequences, with approximately 15% observed a single time. Sequenced sample: blood. The chain uses TRBV12-3 or TRBV12-4 and TRBJ2-1; D is ambiguous. The TCR comes from a woman between 18 and 29 years old with Graves' hyperthyroidism. In nucleotides, the CDR3 is TGTGCCAGCAGTTTTCAGGCCCGCCCCTACAATGAGCAGTTCTTC. Amino acid sequence: CASSFQARPYNEQFF.